One and the same sample provided the 12 T cell receptor beta chains below, sequenced in a study of T cells in Graves' hyperthyroidism and ophthalmopathy. The CDR3 regions of TCR beta were amplified from RNA transcripts. TCR CDR3 underwent first-round RT-PCR with the HTBI primer set. From the multiplex PCR reads, TCRdb called clonotypes with MiXCR, one entry per CDR3 protein. The sample consists of 550,000 to 650,000 distinct CDR3 sequences, over 11% of them appearing once. Sequenced: blood. These receptor sequences come from a woman aged 25 to 39 with Graves' hyperthyroidism that later progressed to Graves' ophthalmopathy.

This clonotype was observed many times. V and J are TRBV28 and TRBJ2-2; weak D call: TRBD2 (5 bases). The V end was cut by 7 bases, the J end by 1 base, with 10 bases between. The V gene's germline CDR1 is MDHEN and CDR2 SYDVKM. The CDR3 consists of 14 residues. The CDR3 DNA sequence: TGTGCCAGCATGAAACGGGAGAACACCGGGGAGCTGTTTTTT. Protein: CASMKRENTGELFF.

This clonotype has a count of ten or more. This chain uses TRBV20-1 with TRBJ1-4; D not certain. This CDR3 is 15 amino acids long. Trimming removed 6 bases from V and 5 bases from J, with 19 bases in between. CDR1 DFQATT and CDR2 SNEGSKA come from the germline V gene (reference sequence). Here the CDR3 reads CSAHPHANNNEKLFF. DNA of the CDR3: TGCAGTGCCCACCCCCACGCGAACAACAATGAAAAACTGTTTTTT.

The table lists this clonotype with a few counts. This chain uses TRBV6-1 with TRBJ2-7; 8 bases match TRBD1. Germline loops: CDR1 MNHNS, CDR2 SASEGT. Germline trimming cut 5 bases from V and 5 bases from J; bases unmatched to any gene: 5. This CDR3 is built from 13 residues. The CDR3 DNA follows: TGTGCCAGCAGTAGGGGACAGGACCACGAGCAGTACTTC. It specifies CASSRGQDHEQYF.

This clonotype was found many times. The chain combines TRBV11-3 with TRBJ2-1, with D perhaps TRBD2 (6 bases). The germline gives CDR1 SGHNT, CDR2 YENEEA. V was trimmed by 0 bases and J by 2 bases, leaving 32 bases between them. The CDR3 is 23 amino acids. The CDR3 DNA sequence: TGTGCCAGCAGCTTAGAGTATCCTGGTCAGGGAGGAACTGTTAAAACAACCTACAATGAGCAGTTCTTC. Translation gives CASSLEYPGQGGTVKTTYNEQFF.

This clonotype was counted ten times or more. The chain is built from TRBV20-1 and TRBJ2-1; 14 positions match TRBD2. CDR3 length equals 16 residues. Trimming took 6 bases from V and 7 from J; bases not matched to a gene: 11. Germline V gene data show CDR1 as DFQATT and CDR2 as SNEGSKA (reference sequence). CDR3 region: CSAQSPGLAGANEQFF. CDR3 nucleotide sequence: TGCAGTGCCCAGTCGCCGGGACTAGCGGGAGCAAATGAGCAGTTCTTC.

This rearrangement joins TRBV29-1 to TRBJ1-1, with D unresolved. Germline V gene data show CDR1 as SQVTM and CDR2 as ANQGSEA. V lost 6 bases, J lost 6 bases, and 11 bases lay in between. This CDR3 is built from 11 residues. CDR3 coding DNA: TGCAGCGTGTCCCTCACTTCTGAAGCTTTCTTT. Translating it yields CSVSLTSEAFF.

The chain combines TRBV15 with TRBJ1-1; 9 bases match TRBD1. Germline V gene sequence: CDR1 LNHNV, CDR2 YYDKDF (reference sequence). There are 15 residues in the CDR3. Trimming removed 1 base from V and 0 bases from J; junction bases left unmatched: 0. The CDR3 nucleotides are TGTGCCACCAGCAGAGGGGACAGGGTGAACACTGAAGCTTTCTTT. This encodes CATSRGDRVNTEAFF.

This sequence joins TRBV28 and TRBJ2-5; TRBD2 agrees at 7 bases. CDR3 size: 14 residues. V lost 5 bases and J lost 4; bases outside the gene matches: 7. From germline, CDR1 is MDHEN and CDR2 SYDVKM. The CDR3 DNA reads TGTGCCAGCAGTCGCAAAGGCGGGAGAGAGACCCAGTACTTC. Protein sequence: CASSRKGGRETQYF.

This clonotype was seen only a few times. The chain is built from TRBV2 and TRBJ1-4; TRBD1 might be the D (5 bases). Germline assignment: CDR1 SNHLY and CDR2 FYNNEI. The CDR3 runs 14 residues. Trimming removed 6 bases from V and 6 bases from J, with 14 bases in between. CDR3 sequence (DNA): TGTGCCAGCAGGACCACCAGGGAAGATGAAAAACTGTTTTTT. Encoded protein: CASRTTREDEKLFF.

This clonotype has at least ten counts. V is TRBV5-1 and J is TRBJ2-1, with 9 bases aligning to TRBD2. This CDR3 contains 18 residues. J was trimmed by 3 bases and V by 3 bases; bases with no gene match: 13. Germline loops: CDR1 SGHRS, CDR2 YFSETQ. The DNA for the CDR3 is TGCGCCAGCAGCTACCTAGCGGGGTTGAGTAGAGGCTACAATGAGCAGTTCTTC. Its protein product is CASSYLAGLSRGYNEQFF. The full variable domain, in which reference TRBV5-1 and TRBJ2-1 provide the parts outside the CDR3, is KAGVTQTPRYLIKTRGQQVTLSCSPISGHRSVSWYQQTPGQGLQFLFEYFSETQRNKGNFPGRFSGRQFSNSRSEMNVSTLELGDSALYLCASSYLAGLSRGYNEQFFGPGTRLTVL.

The chain couples TRBV3-1 to TRBJ2-7, with 13 bases fitting TRBD2. The V segment lost 5 bases and the J segment 5 bases; nucleotides outside the gene matches: 6. This CDR3 region has 15 residues. CDR1 LGHDT and CDR2 YNNKEL come from the germline V gene (reference sequence). CDR3 coding DNA: TGTGCCAGCAGCGTGACTAGCGGGAGGAGTGACGAGCAGTACTTC. Encoded protein: CASSVTSGRSDEQYF.

This clonotype was counted many times. V and J are TRBV27 and TRBJ1-6, with D possibly TRBD1 on 5 matching bases. V lost 4 bases, J lost 8 bases, and 18 bases lay in between. CDR3 size: 16 residues. Per germline, CDR1 MNHEY and CDR2 SMNVEV (reference sequence). CDR3 bases: TGTGCCAGCAGTTCCGCGGGACCCCCGAGGTATTCACCCCTCCACTTT. Translating it yields CASSSAGPPRYSPLHF.